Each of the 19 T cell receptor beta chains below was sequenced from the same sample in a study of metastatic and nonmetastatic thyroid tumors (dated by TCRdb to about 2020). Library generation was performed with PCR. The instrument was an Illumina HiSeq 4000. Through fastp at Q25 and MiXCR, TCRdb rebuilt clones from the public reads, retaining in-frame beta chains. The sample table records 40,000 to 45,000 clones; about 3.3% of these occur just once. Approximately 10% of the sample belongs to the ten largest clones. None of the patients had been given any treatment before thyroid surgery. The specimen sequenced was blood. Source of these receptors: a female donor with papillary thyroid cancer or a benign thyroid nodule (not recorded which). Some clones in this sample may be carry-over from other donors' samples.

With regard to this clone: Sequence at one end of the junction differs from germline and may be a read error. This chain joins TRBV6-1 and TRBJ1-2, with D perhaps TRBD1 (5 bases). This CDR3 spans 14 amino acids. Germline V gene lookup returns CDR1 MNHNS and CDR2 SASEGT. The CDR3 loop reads CASTELRESSGYTF. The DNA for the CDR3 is TGTGCCAGCACTGAACTCAGGGAATCATCTGGATACACCTTC.

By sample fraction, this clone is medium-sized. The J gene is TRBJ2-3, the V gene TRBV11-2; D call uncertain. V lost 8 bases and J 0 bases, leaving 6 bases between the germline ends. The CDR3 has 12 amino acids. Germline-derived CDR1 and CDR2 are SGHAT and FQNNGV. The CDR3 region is CASQPSTDTQYF. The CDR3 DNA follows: TGTGCCAGCCAACCTAGCACAGATACGCAGTATTTT.

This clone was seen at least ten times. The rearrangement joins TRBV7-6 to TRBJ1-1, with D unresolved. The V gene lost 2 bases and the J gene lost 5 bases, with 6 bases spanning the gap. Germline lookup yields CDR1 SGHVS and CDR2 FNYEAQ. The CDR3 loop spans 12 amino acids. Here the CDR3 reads CASSLTGTEAFF. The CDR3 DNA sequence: TGTGCCAGCAGCTTAACTGGGACTGAAGCTTTCTTT.

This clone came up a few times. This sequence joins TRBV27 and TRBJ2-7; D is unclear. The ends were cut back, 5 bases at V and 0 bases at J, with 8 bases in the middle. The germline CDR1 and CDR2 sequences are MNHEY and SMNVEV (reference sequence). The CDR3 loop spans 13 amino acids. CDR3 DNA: TGTGCCAGCAGTCGGATGGGCTCCTACGAGCAGTACTTC. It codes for CASSRMGSYEQYF.

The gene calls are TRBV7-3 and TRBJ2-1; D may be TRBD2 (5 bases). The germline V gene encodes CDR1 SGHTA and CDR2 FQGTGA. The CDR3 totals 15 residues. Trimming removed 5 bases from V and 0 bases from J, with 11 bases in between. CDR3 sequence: CASSASPSSYNEQFF. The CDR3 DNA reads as TGTGCCAGCAGCGCTAGCCCGAGCTCCTACAATGAGCAGTTCTTC.

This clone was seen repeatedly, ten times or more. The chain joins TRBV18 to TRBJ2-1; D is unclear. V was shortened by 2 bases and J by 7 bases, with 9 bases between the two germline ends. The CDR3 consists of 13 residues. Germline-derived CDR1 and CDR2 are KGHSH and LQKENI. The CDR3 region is CASSPNYRNEQFF. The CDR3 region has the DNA TGTGCCAGCTCACCAAACTACCGGAATGAGCAGTTCTTC.

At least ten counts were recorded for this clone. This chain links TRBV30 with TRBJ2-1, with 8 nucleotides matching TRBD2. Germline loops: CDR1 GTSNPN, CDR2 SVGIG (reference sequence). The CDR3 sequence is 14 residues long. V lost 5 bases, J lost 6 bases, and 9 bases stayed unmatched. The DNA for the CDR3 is TGTGCCTGGGGGGACGGGGGGGCGTTCAATGAGCAGTTCTTC. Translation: CAWGDGGAFNEQFF. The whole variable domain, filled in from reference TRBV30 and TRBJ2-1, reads SQTIHQWPATLVQPVGSPLSLECTVEGTSNPNLYWYRQAAGRGLQLLFYSVGIGQISSEVPQNLSASRPQDRQFILSSKKLLLSDSGFYLCAWGDGGAFNEQFFGPGTRLTVL.

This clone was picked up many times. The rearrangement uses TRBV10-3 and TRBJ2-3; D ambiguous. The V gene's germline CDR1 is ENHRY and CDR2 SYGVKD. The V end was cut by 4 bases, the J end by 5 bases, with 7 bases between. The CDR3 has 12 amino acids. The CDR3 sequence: CAISGGRDTQYF. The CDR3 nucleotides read TGTGCCATCAGTGGAGGACGAGATACGCAGTATTTT.

The CDR3 DNA follows: TGTGCCAGCAGTGCCGGGCCGACCTACGAGCAGTACTTC. Translation: CASSAGPTYEQYF. J is TRBJ2-7 and V is TRBV28, with no clear D. V dropped 5 bases and J dropped 2 bases, with 10 bases sitting between them. This CDR3 has 13 amino acids. Germline V gene sequence: CDR1 MDHEN, CDR2 SYDVKM. The variable domain in full, completed from reference TRBV28 and TRBJ2-7, reads DVKVTQSSRYLVKRTGEKVFLECVQDMDHENMFWYRQDPGLGLRLIYFSYDVKMKEKGDIPEGYSVSREKKERFSLILESASTNQTSMYLCASSAGPTYEQYFGPGTRLTVT.

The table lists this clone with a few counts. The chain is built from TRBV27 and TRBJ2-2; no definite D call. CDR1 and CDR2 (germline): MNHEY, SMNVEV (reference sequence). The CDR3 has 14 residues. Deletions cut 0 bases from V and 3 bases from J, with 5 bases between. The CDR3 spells CASSLSWDTGELFF. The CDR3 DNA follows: TGTGCCAGCAGTTTATCGTGGGACACCGGGGAGCTGTTTTTT.

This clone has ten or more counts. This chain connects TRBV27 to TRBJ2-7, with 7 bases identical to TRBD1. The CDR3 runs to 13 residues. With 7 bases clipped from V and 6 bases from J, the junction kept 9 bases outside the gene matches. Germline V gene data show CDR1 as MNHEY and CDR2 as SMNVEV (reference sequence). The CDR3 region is CASTHTGAGEQYF. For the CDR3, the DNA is TGTGCCAGCACACACACAGGGGCGGGCGAGCAGTACTTC.

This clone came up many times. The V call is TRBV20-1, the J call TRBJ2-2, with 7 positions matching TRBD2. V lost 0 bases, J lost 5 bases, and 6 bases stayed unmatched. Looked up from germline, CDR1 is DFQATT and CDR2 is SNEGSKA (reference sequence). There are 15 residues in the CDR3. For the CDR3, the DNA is TGCAGTGCTAGAGATGGGGCTAGCGGAACCGGGGAGCTGTTTTTT. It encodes CSARDGASGTGELFF.

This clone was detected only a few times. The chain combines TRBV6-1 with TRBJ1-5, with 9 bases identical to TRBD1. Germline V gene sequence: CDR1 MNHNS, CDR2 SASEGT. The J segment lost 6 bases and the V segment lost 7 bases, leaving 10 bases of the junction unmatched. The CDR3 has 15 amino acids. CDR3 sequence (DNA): TGTGCCAGCAACCTGGGGGGACAGGGAAGTCAGCCCCAGCATTTT. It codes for CASNLGGQGSQPQHF.

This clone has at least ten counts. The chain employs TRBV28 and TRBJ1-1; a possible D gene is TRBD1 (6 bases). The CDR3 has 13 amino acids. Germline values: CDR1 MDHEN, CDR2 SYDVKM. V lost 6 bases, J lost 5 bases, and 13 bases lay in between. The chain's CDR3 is CASSDRRLTEAFF. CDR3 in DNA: TGTGCCAGCAGCGACAGGAGATTGACTGAAGCTTTCTTT.

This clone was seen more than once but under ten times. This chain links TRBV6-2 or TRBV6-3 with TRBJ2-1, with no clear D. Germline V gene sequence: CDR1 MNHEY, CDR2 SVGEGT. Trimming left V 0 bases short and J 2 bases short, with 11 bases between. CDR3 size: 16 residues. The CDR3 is CASSYSNSVPYNEQFF. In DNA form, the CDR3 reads TGTGCCAGCAGTTACTCGAACAGCGTGCCCTACAATGAGCAGTTCTTC.

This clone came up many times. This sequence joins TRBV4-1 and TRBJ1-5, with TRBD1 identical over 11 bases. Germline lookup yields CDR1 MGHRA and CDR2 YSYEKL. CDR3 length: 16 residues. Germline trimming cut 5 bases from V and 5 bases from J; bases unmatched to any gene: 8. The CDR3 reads CASSYRPGQGDQPQHF. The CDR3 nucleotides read TGCGCCAGCAGCTACCGACCGGGACAGGGGGATCAGCCCCAGCATTTT.

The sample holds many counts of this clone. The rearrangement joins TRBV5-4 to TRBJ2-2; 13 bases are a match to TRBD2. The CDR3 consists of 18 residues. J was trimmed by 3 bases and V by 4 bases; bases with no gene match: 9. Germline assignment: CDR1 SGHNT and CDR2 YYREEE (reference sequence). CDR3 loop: CASSPRTSGSEHTGELFF. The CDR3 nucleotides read TGTGCCAGCAGCCCTAGGACTAGCGGGAGCGAGCACACCGGGGAGCTGTTTTTT.

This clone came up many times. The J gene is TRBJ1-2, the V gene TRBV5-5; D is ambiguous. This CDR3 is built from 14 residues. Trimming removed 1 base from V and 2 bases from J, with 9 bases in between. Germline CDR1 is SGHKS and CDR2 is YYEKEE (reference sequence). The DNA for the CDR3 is TGTGCCAGCAGCTTGATTCCAGGCAACTATGGCTACACCTTC. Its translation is CASSLIPGNYGYTF.

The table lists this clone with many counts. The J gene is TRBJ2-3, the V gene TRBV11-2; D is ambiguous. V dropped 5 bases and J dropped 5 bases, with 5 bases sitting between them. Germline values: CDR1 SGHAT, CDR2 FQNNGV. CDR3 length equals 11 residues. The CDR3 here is CASSQLDTQYF. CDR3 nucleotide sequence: TGTGCCAGCAGCCAGCTAGATACGCAGTATTTT.